This section outlines one T cell receptor (beta chain) sequence together with its context. TCRdb's table, derived via immunoSEQ multiplex PCR, lists solely in-frame clones and lacks some. The sample shows fewer than 400,000 clones, approximately 90% of them seen only once. The treatment was: roughly 19 received Ad26.COV2.S at low or high dose, single or two shots; 5 received placebo; per-sample allocation not given. The study sampled participants on day 63 after the first vaccine or placebo injection. It was Wuhan-strain SARS-CoV-2 spike that the Ad26 vaccine vector expressed. The sample belongs to a study of Ad26.COV2.S vaccination and SARS-CoV-2 variants. The sample was peripheral blood, taken in a trial of Ad26.COV2.S vaccine versus placebo. The sequence was obtained from a person aged 18-60 years who received the Ad26.COV2.S COVID-19 vaccine or a placebo.

CDR3 in amino acids: CASSPGTSLMLTQYF. CDR3 coding DNA: TGTGCCAGCAGCCCAGGGACAAGCCTCATGTTAACCCAGTACTTC. The genes are TRBV3-1 (or the pseudogene TRBV3-2) and TRBJ2-5, with D possibly TRBD1 on 6 matching bases. V shed 4 bases and J shed 8 bases, with 20 bases lying between them. In germline, CDR1 is LGHDT, CDR2 YNNKEL (reference sequence). This CDR3 contains 15 residues.